This T cell receptor beta chain comes out of a study of shared clonotypes between healthy human individuals. Study-wide background: Every donor yielded three CD4 naive, three CD4 memory, two CD8 naive and one CD8 memory plate. Study-wide points: Against clonotypes common to all four donors, non-shared ones had lower generation probabilities.

This CDR3 contains 16 residues. Germline CDR1 is SGHRS and CDR2 is YFSETQ. V lost 4 bases and J lost 8, with 24 bases in between. Those who donated, Caucasian adults without exception, all lived in Nashville, Tennessee. Comments on this clone: As yet, its antigen is unknown.

The method was immunoSEQ multiplex PCR; TCRdb's version includes in-frame clones alone and lacks a portion of them. Among about 380,000 clones, roughly 96% were seen once, and the ten largest hold around 0.29%. This chain uses TRBV5-1 with TRBJ1-2; no reliable D call. The receptor comes from a man aged 30-40 years in good health. Sequenced material: memory CD8+ T cells sorted from blood. This sample's subset: CD45RO+ cells pooled with CCR7-negative TemRA cells. DNA of the CDR3: TGCGCCAGCAGCCCACTCGAGGACGGTTGGGGAGGCGGCTACACCTTC. It codes for CASSPLEDGWGGGYTF.